In its sample, the clone carrying this TCR beta chain is medium-sized. V lost 6 bases and J lost 1, with 10 bases in between. This CDR3 comprises 15 residues. CDR1 and CDR2 (germline): LNHDA, SQIVND (reference sequence). This specimen comes from a study of blood T cell repertoires in COVID-19. Background on the study: The study drew acute and convalescent COVID-19 samples from the United States, Italy and Spain. Sources were T cells, B-cell-depleted T cells, or PBMCs; the material itself was cDNA or gDNA.

Original processing notes: For nucleated cells, counts were estimated from reference gene primer amplification. The repertoire was sequenced with immunoSEQ multiplex PCR; TCRdb's copy has only in-frame clones and lacks some. For V, J and clone size, that table is used; D and trimming come from the DNA. The table includes under 95,000 clones, 70% to 80% detected once. The rearrangement uses TRBV19 and TRBJ2-6, with D unclear. The sample comprised peripheral blood. The sequence was obtained from a man between 60 and 70 years old with active or convalescent COVID-19. The chain's CDR3 is CASSPRYSGANVLTF. The CDR3 region has the DNA TGTGCCAGTAGCCCTAGGTATTCTGGGGCCAACGTCCTGACTTTC.